A selection of T cell receptor beta chains follows, all from one sample in a study of blood T cell repertoires in COVID-19. Data came from immunoSEQ multiplex PCR; TCRdb stores just in-frame clones and leaves some out. This sample has about 210,000 clones, with 83% found just once. What was sequenced was peripheral blood. These receptors were collected from a woman aged 40 to 55 with active or convalescent COVID-19. Each CDR3 is given with its conserved first and last residue. The D gene is left open where the match is weak. Rows give clone size only sometimes, using once, few, many, or a class for an expanded clone.

TRBD1	TRBJ1-6	TRBV5-5	once	CASSLGDRDNSPLHF	TGTGCCAGCAGCTTAGGGGACAGGGATAATTCACCCCTCCACTTT
-	TRBJ1-6	TRBV10-3	-	CAIRKSLVRTDNSPLHF	TGTGCCATCAGGAAATCCCTTGTTAGGACAGACAATTCACCCCTCCACTTT
TRBD2	TRBJ2-3	TRBV3-1/TRBV3-2	-	CASSLSGRALDTQYF	TGTGCCAGCAGCCTTAGCGGGAGGGCCTTAGATACGCAGTATTTT
-	TRBJ2-1	TRBV5-1	-	CASSLAPAAGAYNEQFF	TGCGCCAGCAGCTTGGCCCCGGCAGCAGGGGCCTACAATGAGCAGTTCTTC
-	TRBJ2-5	TRBV11-3	-	CASSLVPGETQYF	TGTGCCAGCAGCTTAGTACCCGGGGAGACCCAGTACTTC
-	TRBJ2-2	TRBV18	-	CASSPNGGHRTGELFF	TGTGCCAGCTCACCAAATGGGGGACATCGGACCGGGGAGCTGTTTTTT
TRBD2	TRBJ2-1	TRBV30	-	CAWSVPGLAVNEQFF	TGTGCCTGGAGTGTCCCGGGACTAGCGGTCAATGAGCAGTTCTTC
-	TRBJ1-1	TRBV5-3	-	CARGDQGNTEAFF	TGTGCCAGAGGCGATCAGGGGAACACTGAAGCTTTCTTT
TRBD2	TRBJ2-1	TRBV9	-	CASSVAPSGQQGNEQFF	TGTGCCAGCAGCGTCGCTCCTAGCGGCCAACAAGGTAATGAGCAGTTCTTC
TRBD1	TRBJ1-5	TRBV10-2	-	CASSETHKDRSSQPQHF	TGCGCCAGCAGTGAGACACACAAGGACAGGTCTAGTCAGCCCCAGCATTTT
TRBD1	TRBJ2-7	TRBV11-3	few	CASSSGTGRYEQYF	TGTGCCAGCAGCTCCGGGACAGGGAGGTACGAGCAGTACTTC
TRBD2	TRBJ2-1	TRBV9	-	CASSVVAGTHNEQFF	TGTGCCAGCAGCGTAGTAGCGGGGACTCACAATGAGCAGTTCTTC
TRBD1	TRBJ2-5	TRBV4-3	-	CASSQERVPLGGKSGETQYF	TGCGCCAGCAGCCAAGAAAGGGTCCCTTTAGGGGGCAAGTCTGGTGAGACCCAGTACTTC
-	TRBJ2-1	TRBV5-4	-	CASSTGQNYNEQFF	TGTGCCAGCAGTACCGGACAGAACTACAATGAGCAGTTCTTC
-	TRBJ1-2	TRBV9	-	CASSLQSSNYGYTF	TGTGCCAGCAGCTTGCAGTCATCTAACTATGGCTACACCTTC
-	TRBJ1-5	TRBV5-1	few	CASSPDISNQPQHF	TGCGCCAGCAGCCCCGACATTAGCAATCAGCCCCAGCATTTT
TRBD2	TRBJ2-2	TRBV5-1	-	CASSTGLAGWGTGELFF	TGCGCCAGCAGCACGGGACTAGCGGGATGGGGCACCGGGGAGCTGTTTTTT
-	TRBJ2-1	TRBV5-1	-	CASSAQGSPDINEQFF	TGCGCCAGCTCCGCCCAGGGGTCCCCCGATATCAATGAGCAGTTCTTC
TRBD1	TRBJ1-3	TRBV7-6	few	CASSLAGGTGNSGNTIYF	TGTGCCAGCAGCTTAGCTGGCGGGACAGGCAACTCTGGAAACACCATATATTTT
-	TRBJ1-3	TRBV19	-	CASSIDQANTIYF	TGTGCCAGTAGTATAGATCAGGCAAACACCATATATTTT
-	TRBJ2-2	TRBV18	-	CASSASTGELFF	TGTGCCAGCTCAGCTAGCACCGGGGAGCTGTTTTTT
TRBD1	TRBJ1-5	TRBV27	-	CASSLRTGTNQPQHF	TGTGCCAGCAGTTTACGGACAGGCACAAATCAGCCCCAGCATTTT
-	TRBJ1-3	TRBV28	-	CASSLYSSGNTIYF	TGTGCCAGCAGTTTGTACTCCTCTGGAAACACCATATATTTT
TRBD1	TRBJ1-1	TRBV28	-	CASSFEGMGQGGRSKLFF	TGTGCCAGCAGTTTCGAGGGTATGGGACAGGGAGGTCGGTCGAAGCTTTTCTTT
-	TRBJ2-2	TRBV10-1	-	CASTLTVNRANTGELFF	TGCGCCAGCACCCTAACGGTGAACAGGGCGAACACCGGGGAGCTGTTTTTT
TRBD1	TRBJ1-1	TRBV12-3/TRBV12-4	-	CASSSTGEGVAFF	TGTGCCAGCAGTTCTACAGGGGAAGGGGTAGCTTTCTTT
TRBD2	TRBJ2-7	TRBV9	-	CASSVDLAGDEQYF	TGTGCCAGCAGCGTGGACCTAGCGGGAGACGAGCAGTACTTC
TRBD1	TRBJ1-2	TRBV6-5	-	CASSYYGTGGFYGYTF	TGTGCCAGCAGTTACTACGGGACAGGGGGCTTCTATGGCTACACCTTC
TRBD1	TRBJ1-1	TRBV13	-	CASSPTGTEAFF	TGTGCCAGCAGCCCGACAGGGACTGAAGCTTTCTTT
-	TRBJ1-4	TRBV9	-	CASSPDLGRSEKLFF	TGTGCCAGCAGCCCCGACCTGGGTCGGAGTGAAAAACTGTTTTTT
TRBD1	TRBJ1-2	TRBV6-5	once	CASRGSGGPNYGYTF	TGTGCCAGCAGGGGCTCAGGGGGCCCCAACTATGGCTACACCTTC
TRBD1	TRBJ1-2	TRBV11-1	-	CASSRQGNGYTF	TGTGCCAGCAGCAGACAGGGTAATGGCTACACCTTC
-	TRBJ2-2	TRBV27	-	CASSLQGGYTGELFF	TGTGCCAGCAGTTTGCAGGGGGGCTACACCGGGGAGCTGTTTTTT
TRBD1	TRBJ2-5	TRBV5-1	-	CASSLTGTGGLETQYF	TGCGCCAGCAGCTTGACCGGGACAGGGGGTCTGGAGACCCAGTACTTC
TRBD2	TRBJ2-3	TRBV28	-	CASSSPGLAGHTDTQYF	TGTGCCAGCAGTTCTCCGGGACTAGCGGGTCACACAGATACGCAGTATTTT
-	TRBJ2-1	TRBV29-1	-	CSVAQRQDNEQFF	TGCAGCGTTGCCCAGCGGCAAGACAATGAGCAGTTCTTC
-	TRBJ2-7	TRBV6-6	-	CASSYPSGGGYHEQYF	TGTGCCAGCAGTTACCCCAGCGGCGGGGGCTACCACGAGCAGTACTTC
TRBD2	TRBJ2-5	TRBV24-1	-	CATSGGGTQYF	TGTGCCACCAGTGGGGGGGGGACCCAGTACTTC
-	TRBJ1-1	TRBV19	few	CASSIYRAGNTEAFF	TGTGCCAGTAGTATATACAGGGCGGGGAACACTGAAGCTTTCTTT